This passage covers 21 T cell receptor beta chains from one sample sequenced in a study of T-cell memory formation after mild COVID-19. Using its own MiXCR run on the 5' RACE reads, TCRdb lists one record per CDR3 protein. The sample yields fewer than 300,000 distinct CDR3 sequences, around 17% seen once. Sequencing used PBMCs or a T cell subset sorted from them (not recorded which). The receptors derive from a man aged 18 to 35 who had mild COVID-19 (a few samples of this study predate the infection). Cell type and time point are not known.

The CDR3 loop is CASSLFRVPGTQYF. The CDR3 DNA sequence: TGTGCCAGCAGCTTATTCAGGGTTCCAGGGACCCAGTACTTC. The V call is TRBV11-2, the J call TRBJ2-5; the D gene is possibly TRBD1 (5 bases). The germline gives CDR1 SGHAT, CDR2 FQNNGV. Trimming removed 2 bases from V and 7 bases from J, with 14 bases in between. The CDR3 is 14 amino acids.

The gene calls are TRBV4-1 and TRBJ2-6; D unresolved. The CDR3 covers 16 residues. Germline assignment: CDR1 MGHRA and CDR2 YSYEKL. Trimming shortened V by 1 base and J by 2 bases, and 9 bases separated the two germline ends. The CDR3 here is CASSQGHGPGANVLTF. In DNA form, the CDR3 reads TGCGCCAGCAGCCAAGGACATGGGCCTGGGGCCAACGTCCTGACTTTC.

V is TRBV3-1 and J is TRBJ2-5; TRBD2 agrees at 9 bases. Losses at the gene ends were 4 bases for V and 2 bases for J; bases not matched to a gene: 11. The CDR3 is made up of 17 amino acids. CDR1 is LGHDT, CDR2 YNNKEL, per germline (reference sequence). CDR3 amino acids: CASSPSQGAGGQETQYF. As DNA, the CDR3 is TGTGCCAGCAGCCCATCCCAAGGAGCGGGGGGACAAGAGACCCAGTACTTC.

The V call is TRBV2, the J call TRBJ2-5, with TRBD2 as a possible D gene (6 bases). V lost 6 bases to trimming and J lost 3 bases, with 17 bases between them. CDR3 size: 15 residues. Germline V gives CDR1 SNHLY, CDR2 FYNNEI. The chain's CDR3 is CASRTPGLPKETQYF. As DNA, the CDR3 is TGTGCCAGCAGGACCCCGGGACTGCCAAAAGAGACCCAGTACTTC. The whole variable domain, remainder taken from reference TRBV2 and TRBJ2-5, is EPEVTQTPSHQVTQMGQEVILRCVPISNHLYFYWYRQILGQKVEFLVSFYNNEISEKSEIFDDQFSVERPDGSNFTLKIRSTKLEDSAMYFCASRTPGLPKETQYFGPGTRLLVL.

This rearrangement joins TRBV28 to TRBJ1-1, with D possibly being TRBD1 (6 bases). Per the germline V gene, CDR1 is MDHEN and CDR2 is SYDVKM. The V gene lost 5 bases and the J gene lost 0 bases, with 10 bases spanning the gap. This CDR3 is 14 amino acids long. CDR3 region: CASSPGDMNTEAFF. The CDR3 nucleotides read TGTGCCAGCAGTCCCGGGGACATGAACACTGAAGCTTTCTTT.

CDR3 sequence: CASSYGFGEQFF. DNA for the CDR3: TGTGCCAGCAGTTACGGTTTTGGTGAGCAGTTCTTC. The chain is built from TRBV6-2 or TRBV6-3 and TRBJ2-1; D is undetermined. CDR1 and CDR2 from the germline V gene are MNHEY and SVGEGT. CDR3 length: 12 residues. V was clipped by 2 bases and J by 9 bases, with 8 bases between them.

This clonotype was detected only a few times. The chain couples TRBV28 to TRBJ1-5; 7 positions agree with TRBD1. The CDR3 extends over 14 amino acids. Germline CDR1 and CDR2: MDHEN and SYDVKM. Germline trimming cut 4 bases from V and 7 bases from J; bases unmatched to any gene: 7. Written as DNA, the CDR3 is TGTGCCAGCAGTTCGTCCCAGGGGGACCAGCCCCAGCATTTT. It encodes CASSSSQGDQPQHF.

This clonotype showed up just a few times. The chain links TRBV20-1 to TRBJ1-1, with D possibly TRBD1 on 5 matching bases. Trimming shortened V by 0 bases and J by 1 base, and 15 bases separated the two germline ends. Germline V gives CDR1 DFQATT, CDR2 SNEGSKA (reference sequence). This CDR3 is built from 16 residues. The CDR3 loop reads CSARDLTGAGNTEAFF. The CDR3 DNA reads as TGCAGTGCTAGAGACCTTACCGGGGCCGGGAACACTGAAGCTTTCTTT.

This clonotype has only a few counts. The rearrangement joins TRBV4-1 to TRBJ1-6; tentative D call: TRBD1 (5 bases). The CDR3 runs 16 residues. The germline gives CDR1 MGHRA, CDR2 YSYEKL. V was pared by 1 base and J by 7 bases, with 14 bases between. The CDR3 sequence: CASSQVSAGGNSPLHF. DNA of the CDR3: TGCGCCAGCAGCCAAGTATCAGCGGGGGGAAATTCACCCCTCCACTTT.

The chain couples TRBV20-1 to TRBJ2-1; TRBD1 matches at 7 bases. The V segment lost 3 bases and the J segment 8 bases; nucleotides outside the gene matches: 4. Germline lookup yields CDR1 DFQATT and CDR2 SNEGSKA (reference sequence). This CDR3 is built from 12 residues. The CDR3 region is CSARDRSHEQFF. In nucleotides, the CDR3 is TGCAGTGCTAGGGACAGGTCCCATGAGCAGTTCTTC.

The rearrangement links TRBV10-3 to TRBJ2-5, with D possibly being TRBD2 (5 bases). Germline CDR1 reads ENHRY; CDR2 reads SYGVKD. The CDR3 is made up of 12 amino acids. Deletions cut 4 bases from V and 5 bases from J, with 8 bases between. CDR3 sequence (DNA): TGTGCCATCAGTGGAGCGGATGAGACCCAGTACTTC. It encodes CAISGADETQYF.

This clonotype was seen ten or more times. The chain links TRBV2 to TRBJ1-2; D not certain. The CDR3 is 15 residues long. Germline CDR1 SNHLY, CDR2 FYNNEI. Trimming pared 6 bases from V and 2 bases from J, leaving 16 bases between. CDR3 in amino acids: CASRDPRITNYGYTF. For the CDR3, the DNA is TGTGCCAGCAGGGACCCTAGAATTACAAACTATGGCTACACCTTC.

Ten or more counts support this clonotype. The chain uses TRBV5-5 and TRBJ2-1; D is ambiguous. The V end was cut by 1 base, the J end by 5 bases, with 13 bases between. The CDR3 has 15 amino acids. Germline CDR1 and CDR2: SGHKS and YYEKEE (reference sequence). The DNA for the CDR3 is TGTGCCAGCAGCTTGAGGCTCGCGGCAGACAATGAGCAGTTCTTC. It codes for CASSLRLAADNEQFF.

V gene TRBV6-6 combines with J gene TRBJ2-7; 10 bases fit TRBD2. Germline loops: CDR1 MNHNY, CDR2 SVGAGI (reference sequence). The CDR3 contains 16 residues. V shed 0 bases and J 5 bases; nucleotides not matched to a gene: 7. CDR3 in amino acids: CASSYSKEAGGHEQYF. CDR3 in DNA: TGTGCCAGCAGTTACTCGAAAGAAGCGGGGGGGCACGAGCAGTACTTC.

In this sample, this clonotype turned up a few times. The chain carries TRBV4-1 and TRBJ1-1, with D possibly being TRBD1 (6 bases). With 4 bases removed from V and 0 bases from J, the gap between germline ends came to 12 bases. In germline, CDR1 is MGHRA, CDR2 YSYEKL. The CDR3 extends over 15 amino acids. The CDR3, as DNA: TGCGCCAGCAGCCTGTACAGGGCCTTGAACACTGAAGCTTTCTTT. It translates to CASSLYRALNTEAFF.

This clonotype has ten or more counts. V usage is TRBV20-1 and J usage is TRBJ2-2; 9 bases are a match to TRBD2. With V trimmed by 5 bases and J by 4 bases, 5 bases remained unmatched. In germline, CDR1 is DFQATT, CDR2 SNEGSKA (reference sequence). This CDR3 contains 14 residues. The CDR3 DNA follows: TGCAGTGCTTTAGCGGGGGAACGCACCGGGGAGCTGTTTTTT. Translation: CSALAGERTGELFF.

The CDR3, as DNA: TGTGCCAGCAGCCAAGCGGAGTCCGGGGGACAAGAGACCCAGTACTTC. This encodes CASSQAESGGQETQYF. V is TRBV4-2 and J is TRBJ2-5; D possibly corresponds to TRBD2 (6 bases). Trimming took off 1 base at V and 2 bases at J, with 14 bases between the two ends. This CDR3 has 16 residues. Looked up from germline, CDR1 is LGHNA and CDR2 is YNFKEQ.

CDR3 nucleotide sequence: TGCGCCAGCAGAAGTTACAGGGAAGGCTTAACTGAAGCTTTCTTT. This encodes CASRSYREGLTEAFF. The chain has TRBV5-1 and TRBJ1-1, with D perhaps TRBD1 (6 bases). The CDR3 spans 15 residues. Germline V gene sequence: CDR1 SGHRS, CDR2 YFSETQ. V shed 5 bases and J shed 5 bases, with 19 bases lying between them.

The chain uses TRBV24-1 and TRBJ2-1; 11 positions match TRBD2. The germline V gene encodes CDR1 KGHDR and CDR2 SFDVKD. The V segment lost 2 bases and the J segment 4 bases; nucleotides outside the gene matches: 3. The CDR3 sequence is 16 residues long. The CDR3 DNA reads TGTGCCACCAGTGATTCACTAGCGGGGGAGTACAATGAGCAGTTCTTC. Amino acid sequence: CATSDSLAGEYNEQFF.

This clonotype was counted many times. The CDR3 reads CASRQVSSRETQYF. The CDR3 region has the DNA TGTGCCAGCAGACAGGTATCAAGTCGGGAGACCCAGTACTTC. This chain connects TRBV6-2 or TRBV6-3 to TRBJ2-5, with a weak D call TRBD1 (5 bases). The CDR3 totals 14 residues. The V gene lost 6 bases and the J gene lost 5 bases, with 16 bases spanning the gap. In germline, CDR1 is MNHEY, CDR2 SVGEGT.

The chain joins TRBV4-1 to TRBJ2-3, with no clear D. Trimming removed 3 bases from V and 9 bases from J, with 4 bases in between. In germline, CDR1 is MGHRA, CDR2 YSYEKL. The CDR3 covers 10 residues. The CDR3 is CASSHGTQYF. Here the CDR3 DNA reads TGCGCCAGCAGCCATGGCACGCAGTATTTT.